The 13 T cell receptor beta chains below come from one sample, sequenced in a study of blood T cell repertoires in COVID-19. Assay used: immunoSEQ multiplex PCR; TCRdb lists only in-frame clones, some missing. This sample carries about 81,000 clones, 75% to 95% of them seen once, and the ten largest clones take 1.9%. The specimen was peripheral blood. These receptors were obtained from a woman in her forties or fifties in a cohort sampled during active COVID-19.

V and J are TRBV19 and TRBJ2-3; 9 positions match TRBD2. V lost 5 bases and J lost 3; bases outside the gene matches: 3. The CDR3 totals 14 residues. Germline loops: CDR1 LNHDA, CDR2 SQIVND (reference sequence). The CDR3 is CASSETSGTDTQYF. The DNA for the CDR3 is TGTGCCAGTAGTGAGACTAGCGGTACAGATACGCAGTATTTT.

The chain couples TRBV5-1 to TRBJ2-5; 9 bases fit TRBD2. V lost 0 bases and J lost 4; bases outside the gene matches: 10. CDR3 length equals 17 residues. CDR1 SGHRS and CDR2 YFSETQ come from the germline V gene. This CDR3 is CASSLAQGAGGLETQYF. In nucleotides, the CDR3 is TGCGCCAGCAGCTTGGCCCAAGGAGCGGGAGGTTTAGAGACCCAGTACTTC.

The gene calls are TRBV5-5 and TRBJ2-5; TRBD2 matches 8 bases. Trimming removed 2 bases from V and 2 bases from J; junction bases left unmatched: 2. Germline loops: CDR1 SGHKS, CDR2 YYEKEE (reference sequence). This CDR3 region has 14 residues. The CDR3 sequence is CASSLPGGQETQYF. CDR3 DNA sequence: TGTGCCAGCAGCTTACCGGGAGGGCAAGAGACCCAGTACTTC.

In DNA form, the CDR3 reads TGTGCCACCCGCCTCGGGGGAGGGCCCTCAGATACGCAGTATTTT. It codes for CATRLGGGPSDTQYF. The J gene is TRBJ2-3, the V gene TRBV15; 7 bases align to TRBD2. The CDR3 is made up of 15 amino acids. The J segment lost 4 bases and the V segment lost 8 bases, leaving 12 bases of the junction unmatched. Germline assignment: CDR1 LNHNV and CDR2 YYDKDF (reference sequence). The full variable domain, in which reference TRBV15 and TRBJ2-3 provide the parts outside the CDR3, is DAMVIQNPRYQVTQFGKPVTLSCSQTLNHNVMYWYQQKSSQAPKLLFHYYDKDFNNEADTPDNFQSRRPNTSFCFLDIRSPGLGDTAMYLCATRLGGGPSDTQYFGPGTRLTVL.

V usage is TRBV11-3 and J usage is TRBJ2-4; 10 bases are shared with TRBD1. J gave up 8 bases and V 5 bases, and 12 bases lay outside the gene matches. The CDR3 has 16 residues. Germline-derived CDR1 and CDR2 are SGHNT and YENEEA. DNA of the CDR3: TGTGCCAGCAGCCACCCGGGACAGGGGCCCCTGGACATTCAGTACTTC. Its protein product is CASSHPGQGPLDIQYF.

This rearrangement joins TRBV19 to TRBJ2-2; 12 bases map to TRBD1. CDR1 is LNHDA and CDR2 is SQIVND in the germline V gene (reference sequence). This CDR3 is built from 16 residues. V shed 5 bases, J shed 3 bases, and the junction held 4 bases outside the gene matches. CDR3 in amino acids: CASSLGTGGHTGELFF. The DNA of the CDR3 is TGTGCCAGTAGTCTGGGGACAGGGGGCCACACCGGGGAGCTGTTTTTT. The entire variable domain, with the rest obtained from reference TRBV19 and TRBJ2-2, is as follows: DGGITQSPKYLFRKEGQNVTLSCEQNLNHDAMYWYRQDPGQGLRLIYYSQIVNDFQKGDIAEGYSVSREKKESFPLTVTSAQKNPTAFYLCASSLGTGGHTGELFFGEGSRLTVL.

This sequence joins TRBV5-6 and TRBJ1-1; D gene unclear. Germline V lookup: CDR1 SGHDT, CDR2 YYEEEE. The CDR3 is made up of 12 amino acids. Deletions cut 2 bases from V and 8 bases from J, with 10 bases between. The chain's CDR3 is CASSFVEQEAFF. The DNA for the CDR3 is TGTGCCAGCAGCTTCGTTGAACAGGAAGCTTTCTTT.

The rearrangement uses TRBV6-5 and TRBJ1-6; 7 nucleotides align to TRBD1. Germline values: CDR1 MNHEY, CDR2 SVGAGI. The CDR3 runs 15 residues. Trimming cost V 7 bases and J 5 bases; bases outside gene matches: 8. CDR3: CASTRGQADNSPLHF. The CDR3 region has the DNA TGTGCCAGCACCCGAGGACAGGCCGATAATTCACCCCTCCACTTT.

This chain uses TRBV4-2 with TRBJ2-7, with 7 bases aligning to TRBD2. This CDR3 has 16 amino acids. Trimming took 1 base from V and 6 from J; bases not matched to a gene: 12. Germline V gene lookup returns CDR1 LGHNA and CDR2 YNFKEQ. The DNA for the CDR3 is TGTGCCAGCAGCCAAGGGAGGGGCGGGGGATTTGGCGAGCAGTACTTC. This gives the protein CASSQGRGGGFGEQYF.

The V gene is TRBV7-2, the J gene TRBJ2-5, with 9 positions matching TRBD2. Trimming cost V 5 bases and J 2 bases; bases outside gene matches: 3. There are 14 residues in the CDR3. The germline CDR1 and CDR2 sequences are SGHTA and FQGNSA. The CDR3 DNA is TGTGCCAGCAGCCCTAGCGGGGTACAAGAGACCCAGTACTTC. Amino acids: CASSPSGVQETQYF.

V and J are TRBV11-1 and TRBJ2-2; TRBD1 matches 8 bases. The CDR3 runs 16 residues. Per germline, CDR1 SGHAT and CDR2 FQDESV (reference sequence). Germline trimming cut 8 bases from V and 5 bases from J; bases unmatched to any gene: 13. The CDR3 loop is CASVRTGKVGTGELFF. CDR3 in DNA: TGTGCCAGCGTAAGGACAGGGAAGGTAGGGACCGGGGAGCTGTTTTTT. Variable domain in full (rest from reference TRBV11-1 and TRBJ2-2): EAEVAQSPRYKITEKSQAVAFWCDPISGHATLYWYRQILGQGPELLVQFQDESVVDDSQLPKDRFSAERLKGVDSTLKIQPAELGDSAMYLCASVRTGKVGTGELFFGEGSRLTVL.

The chain has TRBV7-6 and TRBJ2-1; the match to TRBD2 covers 11 bases. J lost 7 bases, V lost 3 bases, and 8 bases had no gene match. Germline V gene lookup returns CDR1 SGHVS and CDR2 FNYEAQ. The CDR3 totals 16 residues. CDR3 region: CASSLLLAGVLNEQFF. For the CDR3, the DNA is TGTGCCAGCAGCTTGTTACTAGCGGGAGTTTTGAATGAGCAGTTCTTC.

The chain employs TRBV2 and TRBJ1-2; 10 bases are shared with TRBD1. Germline lookup yields CDR1 SNHLY and CDR2 FYNNEI. Trimming at V came to 7 bases and at J to 8 bases, leaving 10 bases not matched to a gene. This CDR3 has 14 amino acids. CDR3 nucleotide sequence: TGTGCCAGCATGGGGGACAGGGGTGGGGACGGCTACACCTTC. Amino acid sequence: CASMGDRGGDGYTF.